This TCR beta chain was sequenced for a study of T cell responses to AZD1222 COVID-19 vaccine. Study results and caveats: CD4 TCRs covered the whole spike, strongest at regions 160-218 and 743-854. White British ancestry dominated among donors, who included more females, and clonal diversity was possibly underestimated.

Germline CDR1 reads MDHEN; CDR2 reads SYDVKM. This CDR3 region has 15 residues. With 4 bases clipped from V and 5 bases from J, the junction kept 5 bases outside the gene matches. Sequencing used immunoSEQ multiplex PCR; TCRdb keeps in-frame clones, though not all of them. The profile covers approximately 150,000 clones, with 86% appearing a single time and about 5% taken by the ten largest. As concerns this clone: The antigen is not known.

Specimen: peripheral blood, collected 28 days after the second AZD1222 dose. The chain employs TRBV28 and TRBJ2-5; 12 nucleotides match TRBD2. The clonotype was recovered from an adult who received the AZD1222 COVID-19 vaccine. CDR3 region: CASSSLAGGGETQYF. The CDR3 nucleotides are TGTGCCAGCAGTTCGCTAGCGGGAGGGGGGGAGACCCAGTACTTC.